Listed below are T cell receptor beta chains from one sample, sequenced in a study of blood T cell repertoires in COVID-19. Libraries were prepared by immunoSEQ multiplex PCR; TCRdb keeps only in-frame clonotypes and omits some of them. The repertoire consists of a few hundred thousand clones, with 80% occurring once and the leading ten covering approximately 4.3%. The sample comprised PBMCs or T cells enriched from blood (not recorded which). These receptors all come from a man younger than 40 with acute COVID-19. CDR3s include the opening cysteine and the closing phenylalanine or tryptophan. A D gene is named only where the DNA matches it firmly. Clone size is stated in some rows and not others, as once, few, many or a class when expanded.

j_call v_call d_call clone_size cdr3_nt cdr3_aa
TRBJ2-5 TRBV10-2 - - TGCGCCAGCAGTGAGGACAGGCCACAGTACTTC CASSEDRPQYF
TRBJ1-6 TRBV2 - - TGTGCCAGCACGGGGGAAAGAAGTTCACCCCTCCACTTT CASTGERSSPLHF
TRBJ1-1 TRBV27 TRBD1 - TGTGCCAGCAGTTCGGACAGGGGGCGGACTGAAGCTTTCTTT CASSSDRGRTEAFF
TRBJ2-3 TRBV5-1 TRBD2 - TGCGCCAGCAGCTTGGCTAGCGGGGTTACAGATACGCAGTATTTT CASSLASGVTDTQYF
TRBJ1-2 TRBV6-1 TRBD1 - TGTGCCAGCAGTGAAAACGGACAGGGTGGCTACACCTTC CASSENGQGGYTF
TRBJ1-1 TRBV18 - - TGTGCCAGCTCACCCTCGACAGGTACGGGCACTGAAGCTTTCTTT CASSPSTGTGTEAFF
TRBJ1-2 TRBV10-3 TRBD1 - TGTGCCATCAGAGGGACAGGGGGCGATCCTAACTATGGCTACACCTTC CAIRGTGGDPNYGYTF
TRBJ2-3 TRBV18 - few TGTGCCAGCTCACCACTCGGACAGAATCTAAATACGCAGTATTTT CASSPLGQNLNTQYF
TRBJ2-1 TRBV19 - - TGTGCCAGCAGAACCTTGCGGGAGCAGTTCTTC CASRTLREQFF
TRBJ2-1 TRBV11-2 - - TGTGCCAGCAGTCCCGGAGTTTGGTCGTTCGGTAATGAGCAGTTCTTC CASSPGVWSFGNEQFF
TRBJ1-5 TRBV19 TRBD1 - TGTGCCAGTAAACAAAACCAGGGGGGCAATCAGCCCCAGCATTTT CASKQNQGGNQPQHF
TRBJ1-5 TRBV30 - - TGTGCCTGGAGCGCCGGGACAAACAAAAATCAGCCCCAGCATTTT CAWSAGTNKNQPQHF
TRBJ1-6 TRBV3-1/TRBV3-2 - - TGTGCCAGCAGCCAAGTTCCGGGATTCGGTTCACCCCTCCACTTT CASSQVPGFGSPLHF
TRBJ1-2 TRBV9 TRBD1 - TGTGCCAGCAGCGCGGGACAGGGGGTTAGTGGCTACACCTTC CASSAGQGVSGYTF
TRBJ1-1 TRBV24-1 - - TGTGCCACCAGTGATTTCGGGCGGGCGGCTTTCTTT CATSDFGRAAFF
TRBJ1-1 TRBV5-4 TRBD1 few TGTGCCAGCAGCTCAAGGGACAGAGAGAGAGAAGCTTTCTTT CASSSRDREREAFF
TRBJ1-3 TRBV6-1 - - TGTGCCAGCAGTGAACTCCGGGGAAACACCATATATTTT CASSELRGNTIYF
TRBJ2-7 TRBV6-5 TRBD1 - TGTGCCAGCAGACTGGACAGGGAGACTGTGTACGAGCAGTACTTC CASRLDRETVYEQYF
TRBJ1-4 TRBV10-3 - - TGTGCCATCAGTGAGTCGACCGTGACGGGTGAAAAACTGTTTTTT CAISESTVTGEKLFF
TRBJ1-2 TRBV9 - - TGTGCCAGCAGCGTAGGCGCGGGGGCCTTAACGAGTTTCAATGGCTACACCTTC CASSVGAGALTSFNGYTF
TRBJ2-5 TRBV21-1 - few TGTGCCAGCAGCCCTACGGGACAGGGGATGGAAGAGACCCAGTACTTC CASSPTGQGMEETQYF
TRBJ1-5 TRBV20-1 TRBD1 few TGCAGTGCTAGTCTACAGGGGGCGCTGGGTCAGCCCCAGCATTTT CSASLQGALGQPQHF
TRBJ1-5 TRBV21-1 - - TGTGCCAGTAGCAAAAGGACAGGAGTACGGCCCCAGCATTTT CASSKRTGVRPQHF
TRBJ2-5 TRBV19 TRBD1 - TGTGCCAGTAGTCTTTCAACGGGACAGAAAGAGACCCAGTACTTC CASSLSTGQKETQYF
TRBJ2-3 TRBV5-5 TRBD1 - TGTGCCAGCAGCTCACTCCTTCGGGACAGGGTTAGCACAGATACGCAGTATTTT CASSSLLRDRVSTDTQYF
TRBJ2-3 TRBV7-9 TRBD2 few TGTGCCAGCAGCCATTCGACTAGCGGCCGCACAGATACGCAGTATTTT CASSHSTSGRTDTQYF
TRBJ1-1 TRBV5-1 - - TGCGCCAGCAGCTTGGCCGGGACGGGGAGGGACACTGAAGCTTTCTTT CASSLAGTGRDTEAFF
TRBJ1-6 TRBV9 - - TGTGCCAGCAGAATAGGGGAAAATTCACCCCTCCACTTT CASRIGENSPLHF
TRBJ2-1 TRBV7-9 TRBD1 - TGTGCCAGCAGCCCTGGGACAGTCTCCTTAAACAATGAGCAGTTCTTC CASSPGTVSLNNEQFF
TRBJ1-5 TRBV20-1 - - TGCAGTGCTAGTGGACAGCTGGTGGATCAGCCCCAGCATTTT CSASGQLVDQPQHF
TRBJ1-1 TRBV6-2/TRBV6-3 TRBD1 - TGTGCCAGCAGTTACTCGGGACAGCAGAACACTGAAGCTTTCTTT CASSYSGQQNTEAFF
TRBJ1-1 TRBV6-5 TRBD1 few TGTGCCAGCAGTTACGGGACAGGGGTTTTCATCACTGAAGCTTTCTTT CASSYGTGVFITEAFF
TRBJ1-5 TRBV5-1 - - TGCGCCAGCAGCTTGGGGGCAGGGACTTACGAGCCCCAGCATTTT CASSLGAGTYEPQHF
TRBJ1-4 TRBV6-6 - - TGTGCCAGCAGTTACACCATAGCACTCGACGGGGAAAAACTGTTTTTT CASSYTIALDGEKLFF
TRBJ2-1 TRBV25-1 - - TGTGCCAGCAGAAAACTCAATACTCAGTTCTTC CASRKLNTQFF
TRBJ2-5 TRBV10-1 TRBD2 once TGCGCCAGCAGTGAGTCGCTAGCGGGGGCCCAAGAGACCCAGTACTTC CASSESLAGAQETQYF
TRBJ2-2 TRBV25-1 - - TGTGCCAGCAGTGGCGCCGCGAACACCGGGGAGCTGTTTTTT CASSGAANTGELFF